The rows below give T cell receptor beta chains drawn from one sample of a study of read filtering for tumor transcriptome and immune sequencing. Using its own MiXCR run on the reads, TCRdb lists one record per CDR3 protein. The sample carries 40,000 or so distinct CDR3 sequences, about an eighth recorded once. Sequenced: a population of CD138-negative cells sorted from bone marrow. These receptor sequences come from a donor over 35 with multiple myeloma. CDR3s include the opening cysteine and the closing phenylalanine or tryptophan. D genes are given only for firm matches. The size of a clone is reported for some rows only, either as once, few or many, or as a class for expanded clones.

j_call d_call v_call clone_size cdr3_nt cdr3_aa
TRBJ2-1 NA TRBV28 many TGTGCCAGCACCCTGGGCCCGACATGGGGTGGAAAGTTCTTC CASTLGPTWGGKFF
TRBJ2-1 NA TRBV5-1 many TGCGCCAGCAGCATGGTGGCAGGCTACTACAACGAGCAGTTCTTC CASSMVAGYYNEQFF
TRBJ1-4 NA TRBV5-1 NA TGCGCCAGCAGCGTTGGGGCCGCGGCTGATGAAAAACTGTTTTTT CASSVGAAADEKLFF
TRBJ2-1 NA TRBV6-5 many TGTGCCAGCAGTTACAATGGGGCGCAGCACAATGAGCAGTTCTTC CASSYNGAQHNEQFF
TRBJ2-2 NA TRBV20-1 many TGCAGTGCCGTCGGACCTATAGTACGGATCGGGGAGCTGTTTTTT CSAVGPIVRIGELFF
TRBJ2-1 TRBD2 TRBV6-2/TRBV6-3 NA TGTGCCAGCACCAGTAGGGAGGGAATTGGGTACAATGAGCAGTTCTTC CASTSREGIGYNEQFF
TRBJ2-7 TRBD2 TRBV5-1 many TGCGCCAGCAGCTTAGGACTAGCTCACGGCGGGGGCCACGAGCAGTACTTC CASSLGLAHGGGHEQYF
TRBJ2-1 NA TRBV19 many TGTGCCAGTAGTCGGGACGCAAGGTCCTACAATGAGCAGTTCTTC CASSRDARSYNEQFF
TRBJ1-1 NA TRBV29-1 many TGCAGCGTCCTAGAACTATCCCGAGTCACTGAAGCTTTCTTT CSVLELSRVTEAFF
TRBJ2-1 TRBD2 TRBV29-1 many TGCAGCGTTGAATTGCGGGAGGGCTCCTACAATGAGCAGTTCTTC CSVELREGSYNEQFF
TRBJ2-3 TRBD2 TRBV20-1 many TGCAGTGCGACTATTAGCGGGGCAAAGACAGATACGCAGTATTTT CSATISGAKTDTQYF
TRBJ2-2 TRBD2 TRBV9 few TGTGCCAGCAGCAAGACTAGCGGAGTGTGGACCGGGGAGCTGTTTTTT CASSKTSGVWTGELFF
TRBJ1-5 NA TRBV4-3 many TGCGCCAGCAGCCAAGAGTGGGGGGGCAATCAGCCCCAGCATTTT CASSQEWGGNQPQHF
TRBJ2-3 NA TRBV5-1 many TGCGCCAGCTCCCAAATGGGGCCGTTCACAGATACGCAGTATTTT CASSQMGPFTDTQYF
TRBJ2-7 TRBD2 TRBV3-1 NA TGTGCCAGCAGCCAAGGACTAGCGGGGAGCTCCTACGAGCAGTACTTC CASSQGLAGSSYEQYF
TRBJ2-2 TRBD1 TRBV19 many TGTGCCAGTAGGTACAGGGGGGCCGGGGAGCTGTTTTTT CASRYRGAGELFF
TRBJ2-2 TRBD2 TRBV30 few TGTGCCTGGAGTGGGGAGGGGAAGCGGGAGCGTGAAACCGGGGAGCTGTTTTTT CAWSGEGKRERETGELFF
TRBJ2-3 NA TRBV20-1 many TGCAGTGCTAGAAAAGATACGCAGTATTTT CSARKDTQYF
TRBJ1-1 NA TRBV5-1 many TGCGCCAGCGGGGAGGGACAAATGAACACTGAAGCTTTCTTT CASGEGQMNTEAFF
TRBJ2-7 NA TRBV7-9 NA TGTGCCAGCGGCCCTAGGTGGGCAGCTTATCCTTCCTACGAGCAGTACTTC CASGPRWAAYPSYEQYF
TRBJ2-1 NA TRBV7-9 medium-sized TGTGCCAGCGGTCAGTCCAATGAGCAGTTCTTC CASGQSNEQFF
TRBJ1-1 NA TRBV6-1 many TGTGCCAGCGTTCGAGACTCAAACAGGTTAGCTTTCTTT CASVRDSNRLAFF
TRBJ2-1 NA TRBV29-1 NA TGCAGCGTTGAGACCCCTTTGGGGGAGTACAATGAGCAGTTCTTC CSVETPLGEYNEQFF
TRBJ2-5 TRBD2 TRBV6-5 many TGTGCCAGCAGTTACTCGGGACTAGCGGAAGAGACCCAGTACTTC CASSYSGLAEETQYF
TRBJ2-3 TRBD1 TRBV27 many TGTGCCAGTAACAGGGGGCGTGGGGGTACGCAGTATTTT CASNRGRGGTQYF
TRBJ1-5 TRBD1 TRBV28 many TGTGCCAGCTCTGGGGGGACAGGGGGCCTCAATCAGCCCCAGCATTTT CASSGGTGGLNQPQHF
TRBJ1-4 NA TRBV18 many TGTGCCAGCTCACCACCGGAGGCGGATGAAAAACTGTTTTTT CASSPPEADEKLFF
TRBJ1-4 NA TRBV6-2/TRBV6-3 many TGTGCCAGCAGTCCCGGTCTTCGGGGGACGGGTGAAAAACTGTTTTTT CASSPGLRGTGEKLFF
TRBJ2-2 TRBD1 TRBV27 many TGTGCCAGCAGACAGGGGGACGGGGAGCTGTTTTTT CASRQGDGELFF
TRBJ1-5 NA TRBV7-9 many TGTGCCAGCAGCTTCCCCGTGGGGCCCCAGCATTTT CASSFPVGPQHF
TRBJ1-2 NA TRBV7-9 NA TGTGCCAGCAGCGCCGACAGAGGCTATGTTGATGACTATGGCTACACCTTC CASSADRGYVDDYGYTF
TRBJ2-1 TRBD2 TRBV7-9 many TGTGCCAGCAGCTTAGGTAGCGGGGGCTGGTACAATGAGCAGTTCTTC CASSLGSGGWYNEQFF
TRBJ2-7 TRBD2 TRBV7-3 many TGTGCCAGCAGCTTAACCAAGACTAGCAGCTCCTACGAGCAGTACTTC CASSLTKTSSSYEQYF
TRBJ2-1 TRBD2 TRBV4-2 many TGTGCCAGCAGCCCTCTCCCGGGGCGGGGGACGGGGAATGAGCAGTTCTTC CASSPLPGRGTGNEQFF
TRBJ2-7 TRBD1 TRBV20-1 NA TGCAGTGCTAGAGGTCAGGGGGCGGACGAGCAGTACTTC CSARGQGADEQYF
TRBJ1-1 NA TRBV27 many TGTGCCAGCACCCTTCGACGCGGACGGGGGGTGGCTGAAGCTTTCTTT CASTLRRGRGVAEAFF
TRBJ2-7 NA TRBV28 many TGTGCCAGCAGTTTCGCCCGGGCCTCGAGGGTCGACGAGCAGTACTTC CASSFARASRVDEQYF
TRBJ2-6 NA TRBV27 many TGTGCCAGCAGCGGGGGCCACATTGGGGCCAACGTCCTGACTTTC CASSGGHIGANVLTF
TRBJ2-3 TRBD2 TRBV4-2 many TGTGCCAGCAGCCAAGCTAGCGGGAGGGCCGATACGCAGTATTTT CASSQASGRADTQYF
TRBJ1-5 TRBD1 TRBV19 many TGTGCCAGTAAGTTCGGACAGGGTTATCAGCCCCAGCATTTT CASKFGQGYQPQHF
TRBJ2-7 NA TRBV30 many TGTGCCTGGAGTGTTCCAGGGGACCCCTACGAGCAGTACTTC CAWSVPGDPYEQYF
TRBJ1-1 TRBD1 TRBV12-3/TRBV12-4 many TGTGCCAGCAGGCGAAGACAGGGTTCCACTGAAGCTTTCTTT CASRRRQGSTEAFF
TRBJ2-5 TRBD2 TRBV24-1 many TGTGCCACCAGTGATTTGGGCGGGAGAGCCCTCCAAGAGACCCAGTACTTC CATSDLGGRALQETQYF
TRBJ2-6 NA TRBV18 few TGTGCCAGCTCACCGGGAGTGGCCAACGTCCTGACTTTC CASSPGVANVLTF
TRBJ2-3 TRBD2 TRBV19 many TGTGCCAGTAGTTTGGTGTCGGGGGGTAGCACAGATACGCAGTATTTT CASSLVSGGSTDTQYF
TRBJ1-6 NA TRBV3-1 many TGTGCCAGCAGCCAAGAGGGTTCACCCCTCCACTTT CASSQEGSPLHF
TRBJ1-1 NA TRBV20-1 many TGCAGTGCTAGAGGGGACAAGGACACTGAAGCTTTCTTT CSARGDKDTEAFF
TRBJ2-3 TRBD2 TRBV10-3 many TGTGCCATCAGTGAGCGAACTAGCGGGAGGGCAGGGGCCACAGATACGCAGTATTTT CAISERTSGRAGATDTQYF
TRBJ2-1 TRBD1 TRBV6-1 many TGTGCCAGCAGTATCCTCGGACAGGGAATAGAGGAGCAGTTCTTC CASSILGQGIEEQFF
TRBJ2-1 NA TRBV4-1 many TGCGCCCCCTATCCAGGGGGAGGGCCTTACAATGAGCAGTTCTTC CAPYPGGGPYNEQFF
TRBJ2-1 TRBD1 TRBV19 many TGTGCCAGTAGTGCGACAGGGAGTGAGCAGTTCTTC CASSATGSEQFF
TRBJ2-5 NA TRBV20-1 many TGCAGTGCTCTCCGAACGGAGACCCAGTACTTC CSALRTETQYF
TRBJ2-1 NA TRBV25-1 many TGTGCCAGCAGTGAACGTGGCGAGCAGTTCTTC CASSERGEQFF
TRBJ2-5 NA TRBV5-5 many TGTGCCAGCAGCTTGGCCATCTCGTCCACAGCGAGTCAAGAGACCCAGTACTTC CASSLAISSTASQETQYF
TRBJ2-5 NA TRBV5-1 many TGCGCCAGCAGCACCGCCCTGGGACTGGAAGAGACCCAGTACTTC CASSTALGLEETQYF
TRBJ2-3 TRBD2 TRBV11-2 few TGTGCCAGCAGCCCGGGTAGCGGGAGCTTTCTGGATACGCAGTATTTT CASSPGSGSFLDTQYF
TRBJ2-1 TRBD2 TRBV4-3 many TGCGCCAGCAGCTTGACGCACATGGCGGGAGCCCCCTACAATGAGCAGTTCTTC CASSLTHMAGAPYNEQFF
TRBJ1-2 TRBD1 TRBV29-1 many TGCAGCGTTTGGACAGGGGACTATGGCTACACCTTC CSVWTGDYGYTF